This T cell receptor beta chain derives from a study of persistence of HIV-infected CD4 T cells. This was the immunoSEQ version 4 assay in survey mode. Here immunoSEQ multiplex PCR was the method, and the copy in TCRdb shows in-frame clones only, minus some. The data hold about 36,000 clones, with about 85% observed a single time. Comment on this clone: Its cognate antigen is unknown.

The stimulus was an HIV-1 Gag 15-mer peptide pool, 0.95 to 1 ug/peptide/mL. CD40L/CD69 double-negative CD45RO-high memory CD4+ T cells were collected. CD4+ T cell counts exceeded 400 cells/uL; CMV serology was positive. CD8-depleted PBMCs were stimulated 15 to 20 hours with anti-CD28/CD49d costimulation, CD40-blocking antibody and enfuvirtide. Material: cultured CD4+ T cells from PBMCs, obtained from a patient who received antiretroviral therapy. The source of this sequence is an adult with HIV. The donor label of this sample is uncertain.

CDR3 in DNA: TGTGCCAGCAGTCAGGGACAAGGCTTGGGGGGTAATGAAAAACTGTTTTTT. Translated, it gives CASSQGQGLGGNEKLFF. The chain couples TRBV6-6 to TRBJ1-4; a possible D gene is TRBD1 (6 bases). Trimming shortened V by 5 bases and J by 4 bases, and 20 bases separated the two germline ends. This CDR3 is built from 17 residues. CDR1 and CDR2 from the germline V gene are MNHNY and SVGAGI (reference sequence).